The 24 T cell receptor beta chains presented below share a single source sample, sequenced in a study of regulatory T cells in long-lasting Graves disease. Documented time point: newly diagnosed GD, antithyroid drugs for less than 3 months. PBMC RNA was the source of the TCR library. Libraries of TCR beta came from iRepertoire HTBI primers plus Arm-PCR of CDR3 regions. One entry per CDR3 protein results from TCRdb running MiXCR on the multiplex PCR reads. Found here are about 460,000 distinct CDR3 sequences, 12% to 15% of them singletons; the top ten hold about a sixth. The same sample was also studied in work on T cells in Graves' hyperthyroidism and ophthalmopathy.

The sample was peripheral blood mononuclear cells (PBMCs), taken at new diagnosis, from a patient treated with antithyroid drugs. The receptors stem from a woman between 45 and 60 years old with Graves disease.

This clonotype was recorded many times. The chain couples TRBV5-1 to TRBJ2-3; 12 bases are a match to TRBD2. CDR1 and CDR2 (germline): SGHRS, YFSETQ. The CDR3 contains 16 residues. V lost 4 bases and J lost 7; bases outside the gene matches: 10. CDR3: CASSIGLAGRVHTQYF. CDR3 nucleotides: TGCGCCAGCAGCATCGGACTAGCGGGGCGCGTGCATACGCAGTATTTT.

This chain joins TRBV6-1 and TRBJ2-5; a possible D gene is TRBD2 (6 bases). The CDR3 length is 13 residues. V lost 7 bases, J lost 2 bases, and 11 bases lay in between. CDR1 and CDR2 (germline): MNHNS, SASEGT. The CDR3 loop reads CASKFGGQETQYF. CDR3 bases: TGTGCCAGCAAGTTTGGAGGGCAAGAGACCCAGTACTTC.

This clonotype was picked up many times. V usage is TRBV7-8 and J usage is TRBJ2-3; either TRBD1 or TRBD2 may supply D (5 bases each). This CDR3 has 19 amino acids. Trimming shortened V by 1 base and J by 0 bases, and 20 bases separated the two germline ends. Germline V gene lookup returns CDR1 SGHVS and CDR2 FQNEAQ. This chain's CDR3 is CASSLVGDPGFVSTDTQYF. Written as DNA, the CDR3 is TGTGCCAGCAGCTTAGTTGGGGACCCTGGGTTTGTTAGCACAGATACGCAGTATTTT.

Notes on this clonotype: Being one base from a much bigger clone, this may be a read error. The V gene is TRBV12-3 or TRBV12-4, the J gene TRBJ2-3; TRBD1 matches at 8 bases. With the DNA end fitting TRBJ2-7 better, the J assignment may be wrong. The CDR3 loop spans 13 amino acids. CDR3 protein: CASSPTGALEQYF. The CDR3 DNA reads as TGTGCCAGCAGTCCGACAGGGGCCCTCGAGCAGTACTTC.

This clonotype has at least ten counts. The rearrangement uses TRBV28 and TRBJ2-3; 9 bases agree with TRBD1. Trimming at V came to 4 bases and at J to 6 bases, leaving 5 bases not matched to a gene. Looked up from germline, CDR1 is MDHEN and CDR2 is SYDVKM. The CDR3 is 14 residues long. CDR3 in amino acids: CASSSNRGLDTQYF. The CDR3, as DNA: TGTGCCAGCAGTTCCAACAGGGGGCTGGATACGCAGTATTTT.

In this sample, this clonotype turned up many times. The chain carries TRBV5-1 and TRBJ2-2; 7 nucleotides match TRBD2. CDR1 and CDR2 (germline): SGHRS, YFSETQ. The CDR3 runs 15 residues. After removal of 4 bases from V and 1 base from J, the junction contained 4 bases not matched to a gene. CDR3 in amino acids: CASSVSGKNTGELFF. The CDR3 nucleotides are TGCGCCAGCAGCGTGAGCGGGAAGAACACCGGGGAGCTGTTTTTT.

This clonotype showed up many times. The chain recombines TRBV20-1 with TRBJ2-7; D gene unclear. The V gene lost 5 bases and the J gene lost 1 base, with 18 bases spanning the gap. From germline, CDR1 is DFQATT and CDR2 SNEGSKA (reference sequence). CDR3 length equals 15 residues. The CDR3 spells CSALSFADGSYEQYF. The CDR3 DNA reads TGCAGTGCTCTTAGTTTTGCGGACGGATCCTACGAGCAGTACTTC.

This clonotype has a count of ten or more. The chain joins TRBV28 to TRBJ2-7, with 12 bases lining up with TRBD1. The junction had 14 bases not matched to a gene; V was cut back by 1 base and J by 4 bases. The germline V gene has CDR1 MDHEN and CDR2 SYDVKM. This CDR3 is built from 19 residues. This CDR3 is CASSLFSGTGGVLSYEQYF. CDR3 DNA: TGTGCCAGCAGTTTATTTTCCGGGACAGGGGGCGTTTTGAGTTACGAGCAGTACTTC.

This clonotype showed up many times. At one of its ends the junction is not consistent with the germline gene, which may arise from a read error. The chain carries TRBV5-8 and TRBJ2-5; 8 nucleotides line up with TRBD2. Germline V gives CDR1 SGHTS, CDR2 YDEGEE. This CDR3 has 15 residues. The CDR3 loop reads CASSLVPGGEETQYF. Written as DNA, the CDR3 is TGCGCCAGCAGCTTGGTCCCGGGAGGGGAAGAGACCCAGTACTTC. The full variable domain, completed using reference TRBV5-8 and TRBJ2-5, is EAGVTQSPTHLIKTRGQQATLRCSPISGHTSVYWYQQALGLGLQFLLWYDEGEERNRGNFPPRFSGRQFPNYSSELNVNALELEDSALYLCASSLVPGGEETQYFGPGTRLLVL.

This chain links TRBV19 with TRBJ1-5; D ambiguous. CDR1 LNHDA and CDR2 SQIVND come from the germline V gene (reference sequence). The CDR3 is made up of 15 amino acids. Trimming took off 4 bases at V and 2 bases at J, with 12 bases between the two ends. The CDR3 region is CASSTTGMGNQPQHF. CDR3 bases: TGTGCCAGTAGTACAACTGGGATGGGCAATCAGCCCCAGCATTTT.

The CDR3 loop is CASSHVPGWLREETQYF. The CDR3, as DNA: TGTGCCAGCTCACACGTGCCTGGTTGGCTTAGGGAAGAGACCCAGTACTTC. The V call is TRBV3-1, the J call TRBJ2-5; D not certain. The CDR3 is 17 amino acids. Germline V lookup: CDR1 LGHDT, CDR2 YNNKEL (reference sequence). Trimming removed 8 bases at V and 3 bases at J, with 25 bases between.

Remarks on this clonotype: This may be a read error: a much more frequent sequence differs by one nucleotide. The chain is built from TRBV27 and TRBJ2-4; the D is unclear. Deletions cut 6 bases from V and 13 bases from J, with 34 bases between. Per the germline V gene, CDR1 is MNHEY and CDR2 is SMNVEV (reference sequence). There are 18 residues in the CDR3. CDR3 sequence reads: CASSPIIASIPSYNEQYF. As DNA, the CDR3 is TGTGCCAGCAGCCCTATTATTGCTTCCATTCCCTCCTACAATGAGCAGTACTTC.

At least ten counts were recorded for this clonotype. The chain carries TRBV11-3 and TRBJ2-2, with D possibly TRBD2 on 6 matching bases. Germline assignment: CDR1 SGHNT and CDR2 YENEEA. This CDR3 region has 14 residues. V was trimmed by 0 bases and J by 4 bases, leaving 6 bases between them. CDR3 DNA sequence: TGTGCCAGCAGCTTAGAGGAGGGCACCGGGGAGCTGTTTTTT. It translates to CASSLEEGTGELFF. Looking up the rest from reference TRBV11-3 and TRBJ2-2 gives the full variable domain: EAGVVQSPRYKIIEKKQPVAFWCNPISGHNTLYWYLQNLGQGPELLIRYENEEAVDDSQLPKDRFSAERLKGVDSTLKIQPAELGDSAVYLCASSLEEGTGELFFGEGSRLTVL.

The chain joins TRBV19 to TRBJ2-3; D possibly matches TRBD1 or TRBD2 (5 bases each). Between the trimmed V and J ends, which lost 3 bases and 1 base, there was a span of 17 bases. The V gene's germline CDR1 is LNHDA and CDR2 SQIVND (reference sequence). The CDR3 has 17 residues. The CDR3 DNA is TGTGCCAGTAGTATTCTCGAGGGGCTAGCCGGCACAGATACGCAGTATTTT. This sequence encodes CASSILEGLAGTDTQYF.

In DNA form, the CDR3 reads TGTGCCAGCAGCTTAATGGCTAGCACAGATACGCAGTATTTT. Its protein is CASSLMASTDTQYF. The chain links TRBV7-3 to TRBJ2-3; D is unclear. The ends were cut back, 1 base at V and 0 bases at J, with 5 bases in the middle. Germline CDR1 and CDR2: SGHTA and FQGTGA. This CDR3 has 14 amino acids. The full variable domain, completed using reference TRBV7-3 and TRBJ2-3, is GAGVSQTPSNKVTEKGKYVELRCDPISGHTALYWYRQSLGQGPEFLIYFQGTGAADDSGLPNDRFFAVRPEGSVSTLKIQRTERGDSAVYLCASSLMASTDTQYFGPGTRLTVL.

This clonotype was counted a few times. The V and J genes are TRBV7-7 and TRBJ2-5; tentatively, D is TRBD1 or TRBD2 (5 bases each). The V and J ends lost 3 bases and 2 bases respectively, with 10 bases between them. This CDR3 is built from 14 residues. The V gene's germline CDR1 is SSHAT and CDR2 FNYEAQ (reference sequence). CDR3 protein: CASSFDGAQETQYF. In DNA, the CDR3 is TGTGCCAGCAGCTTTGACGGGGCTCAAGAGACCCAGTACTTC.

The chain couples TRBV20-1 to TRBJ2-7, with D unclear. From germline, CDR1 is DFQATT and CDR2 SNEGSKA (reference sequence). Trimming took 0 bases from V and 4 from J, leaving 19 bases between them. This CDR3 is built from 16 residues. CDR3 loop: CSARDTAGVAWYEQYF. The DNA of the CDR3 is TGCAGTGCTAGAGATACGGCCGGAGTGGCGTGGTACGAGCAGTACTTC.

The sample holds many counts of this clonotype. The CDR3 region is CASSGTSGRSSEQFF. In nucleotides, the CDR3 is TGTGCCAGCAGTGGAACTAGCGGGAGGTCTAGTGAGCAGTTCTTC. The chain carries TRBV2 and TRBJ2-1; 12 positions agree with TRBD2. The length of the CDR3 is 15 residues. Trimming took 4 bases from V and 9 from J; bases not matched to a gene: 7. Germline assignment: CDR1 SNHLY and CDR2 FYNNEI. Combining the CDR3 with reference TRBV2 and TRBJ2-1 gives the whole variable domain EPEVTQTPSHQVTQMGQEVILRCVPISNHLYFYWYRQILGQKVEFLVSFYNNEISEKSEIFDDQFSVERPDGSNFTLKIRSTKLEDSAMYFCASSGTSGRSSEQFFGPGTRLTVL.

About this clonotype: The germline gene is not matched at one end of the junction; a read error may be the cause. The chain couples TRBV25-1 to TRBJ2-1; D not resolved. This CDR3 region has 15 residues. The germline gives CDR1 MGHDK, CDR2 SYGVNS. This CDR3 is CASSEFESGYNEQLF. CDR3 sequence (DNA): TGTGCCAGCAGTGAATTCGAATCGGGCTACAATGAGCAGCTCTTC.

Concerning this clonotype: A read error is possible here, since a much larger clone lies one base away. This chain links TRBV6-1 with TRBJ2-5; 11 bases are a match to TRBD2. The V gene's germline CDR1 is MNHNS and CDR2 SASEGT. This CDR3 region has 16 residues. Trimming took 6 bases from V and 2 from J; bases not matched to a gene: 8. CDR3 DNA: TGTGCCAGCAGCTCTACCAGGACTAGCGGGCAAGAGACCCAGTACTTC. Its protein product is CASSSTRTSGQETQYF.

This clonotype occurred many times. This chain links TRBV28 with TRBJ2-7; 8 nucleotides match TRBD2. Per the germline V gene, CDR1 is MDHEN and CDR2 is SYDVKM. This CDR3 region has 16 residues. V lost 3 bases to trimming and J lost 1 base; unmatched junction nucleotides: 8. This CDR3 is CASSFGGGGQSYEQYF. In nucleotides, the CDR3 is TGTGCCAGCAGTTTTGGTGGCGGGGGGCAATCCTACGAGCAGTACTTC.

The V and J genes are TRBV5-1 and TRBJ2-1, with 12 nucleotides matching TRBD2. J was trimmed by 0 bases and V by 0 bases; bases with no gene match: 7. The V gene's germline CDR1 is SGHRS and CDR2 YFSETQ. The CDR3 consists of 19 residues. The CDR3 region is CASSLVWLAGGPSYNEQFF. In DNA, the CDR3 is TGCGCCAGCAGCTTGGTCTGGCTAGCGGGAGGGCCCTCCTACAATGAGCAGTTCTTC. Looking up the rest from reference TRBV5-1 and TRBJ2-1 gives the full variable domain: KAGVTQTPRYLIKTRGQQVTLSCSPISGHRSVSWYQQTPGQGLQFLFEYFSETQRNKGNFPGRFSGRQFSNSRSEMNVSTLELGDSALYLCASSLVWLAGGPSYNEQFFGPGTRLTVL.

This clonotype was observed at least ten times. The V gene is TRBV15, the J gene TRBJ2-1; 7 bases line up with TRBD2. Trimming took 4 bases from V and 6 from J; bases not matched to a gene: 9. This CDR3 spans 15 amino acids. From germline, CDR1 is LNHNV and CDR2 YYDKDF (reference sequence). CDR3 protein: CATSNEREGFNEQFF. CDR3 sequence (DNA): TGTGCCACCAGCAACGAGAGGGAGGGGTTCAATGAGCAGTTCTTC.

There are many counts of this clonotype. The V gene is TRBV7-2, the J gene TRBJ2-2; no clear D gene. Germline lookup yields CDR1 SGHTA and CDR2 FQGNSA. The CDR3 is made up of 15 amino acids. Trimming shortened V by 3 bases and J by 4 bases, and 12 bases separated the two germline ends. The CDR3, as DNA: TGTGCCAGCAGCTTCCTGTGGGCCCGCACCGGGGAGCTGTTTTTT. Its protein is CASSFLWARTGELFF.